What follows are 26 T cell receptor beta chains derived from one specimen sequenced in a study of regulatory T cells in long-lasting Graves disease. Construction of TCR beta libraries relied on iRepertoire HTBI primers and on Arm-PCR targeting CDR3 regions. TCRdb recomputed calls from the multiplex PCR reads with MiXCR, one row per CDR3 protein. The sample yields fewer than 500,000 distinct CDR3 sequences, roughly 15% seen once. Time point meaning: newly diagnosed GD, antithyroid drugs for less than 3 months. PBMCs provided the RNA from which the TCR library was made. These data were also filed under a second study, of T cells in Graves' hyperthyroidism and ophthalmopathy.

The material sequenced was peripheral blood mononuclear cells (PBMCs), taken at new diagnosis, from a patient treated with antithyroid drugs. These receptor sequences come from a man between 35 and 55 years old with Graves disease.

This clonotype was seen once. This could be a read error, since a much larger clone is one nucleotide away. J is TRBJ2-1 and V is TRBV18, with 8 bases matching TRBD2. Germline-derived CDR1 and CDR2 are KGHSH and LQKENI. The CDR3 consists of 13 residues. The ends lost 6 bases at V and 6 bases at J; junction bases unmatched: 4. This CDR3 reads CASSGREGNEQFF. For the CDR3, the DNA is TGTGCCAGCTCCGGACGGGAGGGCAATGAGCAGTTCTTC.

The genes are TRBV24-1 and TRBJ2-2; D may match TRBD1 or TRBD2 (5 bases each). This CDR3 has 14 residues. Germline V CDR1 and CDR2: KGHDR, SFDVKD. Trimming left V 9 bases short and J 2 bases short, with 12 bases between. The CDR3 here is CATWAGTNTGELFF. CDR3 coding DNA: TGTGCCACCTGGGCAGGGACCAACACCGGGGAGCTGTTTTTT.

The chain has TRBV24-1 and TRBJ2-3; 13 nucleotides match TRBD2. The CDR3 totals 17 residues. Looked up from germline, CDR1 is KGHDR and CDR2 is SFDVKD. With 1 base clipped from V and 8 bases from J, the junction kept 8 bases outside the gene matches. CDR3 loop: CATSDFGTSGVKTTQYF. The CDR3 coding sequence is TGTGCCACCAGTGATTTCGGGACTAGCGGGGTCAAGACTACGCAGTATTTT.

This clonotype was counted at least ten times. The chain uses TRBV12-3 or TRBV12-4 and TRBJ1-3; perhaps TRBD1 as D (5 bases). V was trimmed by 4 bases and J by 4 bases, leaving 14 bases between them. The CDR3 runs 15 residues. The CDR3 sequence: CASSSSPGLGNTIYF. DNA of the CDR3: TGTGCCAGCAGTTCATCTCCAGGGTTGGGAAACACCATATATTTT.

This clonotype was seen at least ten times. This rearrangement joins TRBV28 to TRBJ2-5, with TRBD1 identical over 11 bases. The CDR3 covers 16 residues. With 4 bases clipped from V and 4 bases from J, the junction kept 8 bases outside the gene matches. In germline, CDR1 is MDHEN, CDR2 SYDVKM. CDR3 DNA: TGTGCCAGCAGTTCCCCGGGACAGGGGGTCGGAGAGACCCAGTACTTC. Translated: CASSSPGQGVGETQYF.

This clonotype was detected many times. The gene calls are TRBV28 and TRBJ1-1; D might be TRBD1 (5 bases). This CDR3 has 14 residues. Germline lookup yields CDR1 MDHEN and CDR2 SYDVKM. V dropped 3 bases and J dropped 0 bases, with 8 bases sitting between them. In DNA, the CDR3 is TGTGCCAGCAGTTTGGGGGTGATGAACACTGAAGCTTTCTTT. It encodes CASSLGVMNTEAFF.

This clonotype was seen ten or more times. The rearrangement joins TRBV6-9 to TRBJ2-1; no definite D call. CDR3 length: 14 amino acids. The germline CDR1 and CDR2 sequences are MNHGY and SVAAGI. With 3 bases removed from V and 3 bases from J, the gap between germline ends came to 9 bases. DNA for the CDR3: TGTGCCAGCAGTTACGGGCGTAACTACAATGAGCAGTTCTTC. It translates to CASSYGRNYNEQFF.

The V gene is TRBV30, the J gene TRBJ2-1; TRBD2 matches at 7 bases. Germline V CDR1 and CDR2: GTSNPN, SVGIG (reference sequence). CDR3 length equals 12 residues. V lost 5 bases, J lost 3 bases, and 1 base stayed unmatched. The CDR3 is CAWASGYNEQFF. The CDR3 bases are TGTGCCTGGGCTAGCGGCTACAATGAGCAGTTCTTC.

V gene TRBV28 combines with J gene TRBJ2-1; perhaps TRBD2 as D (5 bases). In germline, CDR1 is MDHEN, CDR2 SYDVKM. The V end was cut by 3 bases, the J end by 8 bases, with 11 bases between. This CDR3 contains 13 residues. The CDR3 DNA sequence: TGTGCCAGCAGTTTGGCGGGTAGTGATGAGCAGTTCTTC. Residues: CASSLAGSDEQFF.

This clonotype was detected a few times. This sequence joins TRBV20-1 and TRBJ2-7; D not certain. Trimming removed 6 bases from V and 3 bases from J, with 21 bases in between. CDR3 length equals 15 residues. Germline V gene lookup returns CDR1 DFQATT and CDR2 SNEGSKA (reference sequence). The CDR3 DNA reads TGCAGTGCCGAGGCCTGGGAACGATCTGACTACGAGCAGTACTTC. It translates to CSAEAWERSDYEQYF.

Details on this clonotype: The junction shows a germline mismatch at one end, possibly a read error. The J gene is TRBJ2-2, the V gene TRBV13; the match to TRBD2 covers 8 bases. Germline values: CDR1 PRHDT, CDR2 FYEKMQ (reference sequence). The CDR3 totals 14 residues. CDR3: CASSLSTSGGEPFF. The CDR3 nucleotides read TGTGCCAGCAGCTTGAGTACTAGCGGCGGGGAGCCGTTTTTT.

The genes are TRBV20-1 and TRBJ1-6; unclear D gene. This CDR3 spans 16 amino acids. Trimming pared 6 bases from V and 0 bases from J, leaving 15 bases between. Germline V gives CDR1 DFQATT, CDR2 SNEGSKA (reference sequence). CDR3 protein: CSAPDPRSSYNSPLHF. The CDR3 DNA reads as TGCAGTGCACCGGACCCTAGGAGCTCCTATAATTCACCCCTCCACTTT.

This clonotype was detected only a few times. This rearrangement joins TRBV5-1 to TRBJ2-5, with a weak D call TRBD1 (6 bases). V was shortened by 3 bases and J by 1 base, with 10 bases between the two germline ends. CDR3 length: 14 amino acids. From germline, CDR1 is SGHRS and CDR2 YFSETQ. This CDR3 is CASSSGAVQETQYF. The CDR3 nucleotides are TGCGCCAGCAGCTCAGGGGCCGTCCAAGAGACCCAGTACTTC.

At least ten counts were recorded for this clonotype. The CDR3 coding sequence is TGTGCCAGCAGTGAAGTTGGGCTAGGTTCGTTCAATGAGCAGTTCTTC. Amino acid sequence: CASSEVGLGSFNEQFF. This chain connects TRBV2 to TRBJ2-1; D is undetermined. The CDR3 has 16 residues. V dropped 1 base and J dropped 6 bases, with 16 bases sitting between them. The germline CDR1 and CDR2 sequences are SNHLY and FYNNEI.

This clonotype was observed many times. CDR3 loop: CATKDSHSYEQYF. The CDR3 DNA follows: TGTGCCACAAAGGACTCCCACTCCTACGAGCAGTACTTC. The V and J genes are TRBV2 and TRBJ2-7, with a tentative D call TRBD2 (5 bases). Trimming pared 10 bases from V and 0 bases from J, leaving 13 bases between. From germline, CDR1 is SNHLY and CDR2 FYNNEI. The CDR3 has 13 residues.

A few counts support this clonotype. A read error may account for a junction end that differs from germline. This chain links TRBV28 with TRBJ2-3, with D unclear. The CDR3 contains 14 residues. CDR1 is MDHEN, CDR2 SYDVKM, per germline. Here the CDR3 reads CASSSPQITDTQCF. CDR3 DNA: TGTGCCAGCAGTTCCCCTCAGATCACAGATACGCAGTGTTTT. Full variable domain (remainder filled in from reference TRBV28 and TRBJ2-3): DVKVTQSSRYLVKRTGEKVFLECVQDMDHENMFWYRQDPGLGLRLIYFSYDVKMKEKGDIPEGYSVSREKKERFSLILESASTNQTSMYLCASSSPQITDTQCFGPGTRLTVL.

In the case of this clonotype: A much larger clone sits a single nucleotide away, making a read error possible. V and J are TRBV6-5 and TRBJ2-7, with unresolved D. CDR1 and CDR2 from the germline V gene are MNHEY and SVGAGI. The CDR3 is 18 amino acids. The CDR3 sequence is CACSYSSRGEFSSYEQYF. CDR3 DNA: TGTGCCTGCAGTTACTCTTCCCGAGGAGAATTCAGCTCCTACGAGCAGTACTTC.

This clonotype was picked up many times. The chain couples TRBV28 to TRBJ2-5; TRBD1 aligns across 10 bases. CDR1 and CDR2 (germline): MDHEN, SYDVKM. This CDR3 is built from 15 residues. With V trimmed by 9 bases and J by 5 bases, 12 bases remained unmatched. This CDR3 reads CASEGAGQGMETQYF. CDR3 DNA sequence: TGTGCCAGTGAAGGCGCGGGACAGGGGATGGAGACCCAGTACTTC.

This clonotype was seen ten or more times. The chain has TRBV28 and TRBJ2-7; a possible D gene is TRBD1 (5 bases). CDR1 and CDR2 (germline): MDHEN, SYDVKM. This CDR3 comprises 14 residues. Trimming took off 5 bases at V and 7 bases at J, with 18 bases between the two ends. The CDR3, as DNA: TGTGCCAGCAGTACAGGCTTCTCCTTAGGGGAGCAGTACTTC. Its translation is CASSTGFSLGEQYF.

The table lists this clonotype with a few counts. CDR3 DNA sequence: TGTGCCTGGAATTTGGCAGGGGTTAATTCACCCCTCCACTTT. It encodes CAWNLAGVNSPLHF. The chain carries TRBV30 and TRBJ1-6, with D possibly being TRBD1 (6 bases). CDR3 size: 14 residues. V lost 4 bases, J lost 6 bases, and 13 bases lay in between. Germline loops: CDR1 GTSNPN, CDR2 SVGIG (reference sequence).

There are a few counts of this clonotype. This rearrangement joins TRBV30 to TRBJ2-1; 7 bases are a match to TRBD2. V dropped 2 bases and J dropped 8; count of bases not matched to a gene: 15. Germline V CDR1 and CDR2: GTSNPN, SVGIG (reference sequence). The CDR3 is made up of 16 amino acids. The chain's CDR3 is CAWSPKVGGPLDEQFF. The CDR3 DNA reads TGTGCCTGGAGTCCCAAGGTGGGAGGGCCTTTGGATGAGCAGTTCTTC.

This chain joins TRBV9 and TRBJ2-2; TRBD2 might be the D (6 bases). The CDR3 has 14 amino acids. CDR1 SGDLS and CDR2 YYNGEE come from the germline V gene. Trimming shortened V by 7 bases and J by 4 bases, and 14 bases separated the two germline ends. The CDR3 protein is CASGLRGATGELFF. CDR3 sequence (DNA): TGTGCCAGCGGACTGCGGGGTGCCACCGGGGAGCTGTTTTTT.

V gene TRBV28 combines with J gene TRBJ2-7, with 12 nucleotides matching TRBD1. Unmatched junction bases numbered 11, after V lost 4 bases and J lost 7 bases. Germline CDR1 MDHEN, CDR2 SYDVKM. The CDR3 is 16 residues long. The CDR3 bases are TGTGCCAGCAGTTCCCACGAGGGACAGGGGGCGGGTGAGCAGTACTTC. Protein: CASSSHEGQGAGEQYF. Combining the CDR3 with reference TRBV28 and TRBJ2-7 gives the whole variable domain DVKVTQSSRYLVKRTGEKVFLECVQDMDHENMFWYRQDPGLGLRLIYFSYDVKMKEKGDIPEGYSVSREKKERFSLILESASTNQTSMYLCASSSHEGQGAGEQYFGPGTRLTVT.

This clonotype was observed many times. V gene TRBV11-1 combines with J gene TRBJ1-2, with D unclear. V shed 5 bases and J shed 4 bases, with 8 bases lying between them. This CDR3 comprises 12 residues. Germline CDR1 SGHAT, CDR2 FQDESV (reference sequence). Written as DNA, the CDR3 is TGTGCCAGCAGCGCTATATCCTATGGCTACACCTTC. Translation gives CASSAISYGYTF.

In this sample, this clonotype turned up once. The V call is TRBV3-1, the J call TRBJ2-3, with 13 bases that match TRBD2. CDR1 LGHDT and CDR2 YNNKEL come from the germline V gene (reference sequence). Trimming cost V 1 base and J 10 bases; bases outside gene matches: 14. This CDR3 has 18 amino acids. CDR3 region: CASSQVMGLAGIRSAQYF. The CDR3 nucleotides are TGTGCCAGCAGCCAAGTTATGGGACTAGCGGGAATCAGGAGCGCGCAGTATTTT.

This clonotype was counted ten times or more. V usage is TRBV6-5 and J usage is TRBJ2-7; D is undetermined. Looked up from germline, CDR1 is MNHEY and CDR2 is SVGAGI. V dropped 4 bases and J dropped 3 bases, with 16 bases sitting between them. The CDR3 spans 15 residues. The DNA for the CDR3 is TGTGCCAGCAGTTCTCCTGTTCTGGGTAACTACGAGCAGTACTTC. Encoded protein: CASSSPVLGNYEQYF.